This T cell receptor beta chain was observed in a study of blood T cell repertoires in COVID-19. Across the whole study: The United States, Italy and Spain supplied acute and convalescent COVID-19 samples.

The assay was immunoSEQ multiplex PCR, and TCRdb's table has in-frame clones only and misses some. The sample consists of about 91,000 clones, 88% of them appearing once. The CDR3 has 13 residues. V dropped 3 bases and J dropped 5 bases, with 11 bases sitting between them. The germline V gene encodes CDR1 LNHDA and CDR2 SQIVND (reference sequence). The source is a woman aged 70-85 years with acute or convalescent COVID-19. The sample taken for sequencing was peripheral blood. V and J are TRBV19 and TRBJ2-7, with a tentative D call TRBD1 (6 bases). Here the CDR3 DNA reads TGTGCCAGTAGTATGGTGGACAGAGACGAGCAGTACTTC. Translating it yields CASSMVDRDEQYF.